Each of the 24 T cell receptor beta chains below was sequenced from the same sample in a study of beta chain features in type 1 diabetes. Expressed TCRB transcripts got sequenced, as all isolated RNA was reverse transcribed. The repertoire was sequenced with immunoSEQ multiplex PCR; TCRdb's copy has only in-frame clones and lacks some. The profile covers 110,000 to 150,000 clones, with over 8% appearing a single time and approximately 0.69% taken by the ten largest. Input material: central memory CD4+ T cells from blood. The receptor set was obtained from a woman aged 40 to 50 in good health.

In this sample, this clone turned up a few times. The chain carries TRBV14 and TRBJ2-5; D is unclear. The CDR3 totals 12 residues. Germline CDR1 SGHDN, CDR2 FVKESK. The V and J ends lost 2 bases and 4 bases respectively, with 5 bases between them. The CDR3 region is CASSQSRETQYF. The CDR3 nucleotides are TGTGCCAGCAGCCAATCCCGAGAGACCCAGTACTTC.

V and J are TRBV19 and TRBJ2-3, with TRBD2 identical over 8 bases. The junction had 3 bases not matched to a gene; V was cut back by 0 bases and J by 1 base. The CDR3 is made up of 16 amino acids. The germline CDR1 and CDR2 sequences are LNHDA and SQIVND (reference sequence). The CDR3 bases are TGTGCCAGTAGTATAGACGGGGGGGCGGGCACAGATACGCAGTATTTT. Amino acid sequence: CASSIDGGAGTDTQYF.

The chain couples TRBV29-1 to TRBJ2-5; the match to TRBD2 covers 10 bases. The CDR3 has 16 amino acids. CDR1 and CDR2 from the germline V gene are SQVTM and ANQGSEA. J lost 5 bases, V lost 4 bases, and 13 bases had no gene match. The chain's CDR3 is CSVVGLAGVVGETQYF. In nucleotides, the CDR3 is TGCAGCGTTGTTGGGCTAGCGGGGGTGGTAGGGGAGACCCAGTACTTC. Combining the CDR3 with reference TRBV29-1 and TRBJ2-5 gives the whole variable domain SAVISQKPSRDICQRGTSLTIQCQVDSQVTMMFWYRQQPGQSLTLIATANQGSEATYESGFVIDKFPISRPNLTFSTLTVSNMSPEDSSIYLCSVVGLAGVVGETQYFGPGTRLLVL.

The chain is built from TRBV7-9 and TRBJ2-2; 10 nucleotides agree with TRBD1. This CDR3 has 15 amino acids. Germline V gives CDR1 SEHNR, CDR2 FQNEAQ (reference sequence). J lost 4 bases, V lost 5 bases, and 4 bases had no gene match. CDR3 protein: CASSIGTGATGELFF. CDR3 DNA: TGTGCCAGCAGCATAGGGACAGGGGCCACCGGGGAGCTGTTTTTT.

This clone was found a few times. The chain joins TRBV27 to TRBJ2-3; 7 bases line up with TRBD1. The J segment lost 3 bases and the V segment lost 6 bases, leaving 9 bases of the junction unmatched. Germline V gene sequence: CDR1 MNHEY, CDR2 SMNVEV (reference sequence). The CDR3 consists of 15 residues. The CDR3 coding sequence is TGTGCCAGCAGCCAACAGGGGTTTGAGACAGATACGCAGTATTTT. Translating it yields CASSQQGFETDTQYF.

This clone was counted only a few times. CDR3 sequence (DNA): TGCGCCAGCAGTCAATCGCAGAGCCCGGAGGCCGCTCTGGGAAATGAGCAGTTCTTC. Its translation: CASSQSQSPEAALGNEQFF. This chain links TRBV23-1 with TRBJ2-1, with D perhaps matching TRBD2 (5 bases). TRBV23-1 belongs to the ORF category, with a function that is uncertain. V was shortened by 0 bases and J by 7 bases, with 25 bases between the two germline ends. The CDR3 consists of 19 residues.

This sequence joins TRBV10-3 and TRBJ1-1; TRBD1 matches at 9 bases. V dropped 4 bases and J dropped 3; count of bases not matched to a gene: 9. Germline CDR1 is ENHRY and CDR2 is SYGVKD. This CDR3 is built from 16 residues. The CDR3 spells CAISGWTGAKDTEAFF. The CDR3 DNA reads as TGTGCCATCAGTGGATGGACAGGGGCAAAGGACACTGAAGCTTTCTTT.

This clone was detected ten times or more. The chain joins TRBV19 to TRBJ1-1; 8 bases agree with TRBD1. V dropped 7 bases and J dropped 1; count of bases not matched to a gene: 8. The CDR3 covers 15 residues. Per germline, CDR1 LNHDA and CDR2 SQIVND (reference sequence). This chain's CDR3 is CASIPDRAENTEAFF. The CDR3 DNA sequence: TGTGCCAGTATCCCGGACAGGGCGGAGAACACTGAAGCTTTCTTT. Full variable domain (rest looked up from reference TRBV19 and TRBJ1-1): DGGITQSPKYLFRKEGQNVTLSCEQNLNHDAMYWYRQDPGQGLRLIYYSQIVNDFQKGDIAEGYSVSREKKESFPLTVTSAQKNPTAFYLCASIPDRAENTEAFFGQGTRLTVV.

J is TRBJ2-3 and V is TRBV9; the D is unclear. Germline values: CDR1 SGDLS, CDR2 YYNGEE. Trimming pared 0 bases from V and 1 base from J, leaving 12 bases between. The CDR3 sequence is 16 residues long. The CDR3, as DNA: TGTGCCAGCAGCGTAGATTTCTCTTTCGGCACAGATACGCAGTATTTT. Translation: CASSVDFSFGTDTQYF.

The CDR3 DNA follows: TGTGCCCTCGCGGGGACAGGGGGGAACGAGCAGTACTTC. Protein sequence: CALAGTGGNEQYF. This chain joins TRBV7-4 and TRBJ2-7; 11 bases line up with TRBD1. In germline, CDR1 is SGHVT, CDR2 SQSDAQ. There are 13 residues in the CDR3. V lost 11 bases to trimming and J lost 5 bases; unmatched junction nucleotides: 8.

This clone was seen many times. This chain links TRBV19 with TRBJ1-1, with D perhaps matching TRBD1 (6 bases). The CDR3 length is 15 residues. The germline CDR1 and CDR2 sequences are LNHDA and SQIVND (reference sequence). V was cut by 5 bases and J by 11 bases, with 24 bases left in between. The CDR3 protein is CASSLHRDIPRDAFF. The CDR3 DNA sequence: TGTGCCAGTAGTTTACACCGGGACATACCGCGTGATGCTTTCTTT.

There are a few counts of this clone. The rearrangement links TRBV5-1 to TRBJ1-1; maybe TRBD1 (6 bases). CDR3 size: 13 residues. Germline lookup yields CDR1 SGHRS and CDR2 YFSETQ. The V gene lost 4 bases and the J gene lost 7 bases, with 14 bases spanning the gap. The CDR3 DNA follows: TGCGCCAGCAGCCCGGACAGAAACCTTGAAGCTTTCTTT. Translation gives CASSPDRNLEAFF.

This clone was detected many times. The genes are TRBV5-1 and TRBJ2-1; perhaps TRBD1 as D (6 bases). CDR1 is SGHRS and CDR2 is YFSETQ in the germline V gene. The CDR3 covers 15 residues. Between the trimmed V and J ends, which lost 0 bases and 4 bases, there was a span of 11 bases. For the CDR3, the DNA is TGCGCCAGCAGCTTGGACAACAGGGTGTACAATGAGCAGTTCTTC. Translation gives CASSLDNRVYNEQFF.

This clone turned up a few times. This chain joins TRBV2 and TRBJ2-3; TRBD2 matches 10 bases. The V gene's germline CDR1 is SNHLY and CDR2 FYNNEI. The CDR3 runs to 16 residues. The V gene end was trimmed by 5 bases and the J gene end by 0 bases; junction bases not matched to a gene: 5. This CDR3 reads CASSLAGGASTDTQYF. In DNA, the CDR3 is TGTGCCAGCAGTTTAGCGGGGGGAGCTAGCACAGATACGCAGTATTTT.

This chain uses TRBV6-1 with TRBJ2-4; D remains ambiguous. CDR1 MNHNS and CDR2 SASEGT come from the germline V gene. This CDR3 has 15 residues. With 2 bases removed from V and 0 bases from J, the gap between germline ends came to 8 bases. The CDR3 reads CASSETVGAKNIQYF. CDR3 coding DNA: TGTGCCAGCAGTGAAACAGTCGGAGCCAAAAACATTCAGTACTTC.

This clone was observed a few times. The chain has TRBV6-6 and TRBJ2-1, with 16 positions matching TRBD2. The CDR3 spans 15 residues. Trimming cost V 5 bases and J 15 bases; bases outside gene matches: 10. CDR1 and CDR2 from the germline V gene are MNHNY and SVGAGI (reference sequence). As DNA, the CDR3 is TGTGCCAGCAGTAGCGGGACTAGCGGGGGGGCGTATCGGTTCTTC. It is translated as CASSSGTSGGAYRFF.

V usage is TRBV5-1 and J usage is TRBJ1-1, with D tentatively TRBD1 (6 bases). The V gene's germline CDR1 is SGHRS and CDR2 YFSETQ. The CDR3 is made up of 12 amino acids. Between the trimmed V and J ends, which lost 3 bases and 7 bases, there was a span of 10 bases. CDR3 coding DNA: TGCGCCAGCAGCTCTGGGACAAGTGAAGCTTTCTTT. Translated: CASSSGTSEAFF.

The rearrangement joins TRBV5-1 to TRBJ1-1; 9 nucleotides line up with TRBD1. CDR3 length: 14 residues. Unmatched junction bases numbered 5, after V lost 4 bases and J lost 4 bases. Germline CDR1 is SGHRS and CDR2 is YFSETQ. CDR3 protein: CASSTQGAITEAFF. The DNA for the CDR3 is TGCGCCAGCAGCACACAGGGGGCGATCACTGAAGCTTTCTTT.

The chain uses TRBV18 and TRBJ2-7, with a tentative D call TRBD1 (8 bases). V lost 4 bases and J 3 bases, leaving 13 bases between the germline ends. CDR3 size: 14 residues. Germline loops: CDR1 KGHSH, CDR2 LQKENI. Here the CDR3 DNA reads TGTGCCAGCTCACAGGACAGGGAGGGCTACGAGCAGTACTTC. It translates to CASSQDREGYEQYF. Full variable domain (outside the CDR3, taken from reference TRBV18 and TRBJ2-7): NAGVMQNPRHLVRRRGQEARLRCSPMKGHSHVYWYRQLPEEGLKFMVYLQKENIIDESGMPKERFSAEFPKEGPSILRIQQVVRGDSAAYFCASSQDREGYEQYFGPGTRLTVT.

As regards this clone: Given a much more abundant clone one base away, this may be a read error. The chain recombines TRBV4-3 with TRBJ2-5; 8 nucleotides match TRBD1. With 1 base clipped from V and 5 bases from J, the junction kept 6 bases outside the gene matches. From germline, CDR1 is LGHNA and CDR2 YSLEER. The CDR3 spans 15 residues. CDR3 sequence (DNA): TGCGCCAGCAGCCAAGGACAGGGGCCTTGGGAGACCCAGTACTTC. As protein: CASSQGQGPWETQYF.

The V gene is TRBV5-6, the J gene TRBJ1-3; possibly TRBD1 for D (6 bases). V dropped 4 bases and J dropped 0 bases, with 14 bases sitting between them. Germline CDR1 reads SGHDT; CDR2 reads YYEEEE. This CDR3 comprises 16 residues. CDR3 loop: CASSTVGALSGNTIYF. The CDR3, as DNA: TGTGCCAGCAGCACTGTGGGGGCCCTCTCTGGAAACACCATATATTTT.

This clone was seen only a few times. The chain uses TRBV23-1 and TRBJ2-7, with TRBD1 identical over 7 bases. TRBV23-1 is classed as an ORF, of uncertain function. This CDR3 is 17 amino acids long. After removal of 1 base from V and 6 bases from J, the junction contained 15 bases not matched to a gene. The CDR3 loop is CASSQFRKGASCSEQYF. In nucleotides, the CDR3 is TGCGCCAGCAGTCAATTTCGGAAGGGGGCGTCTTGTTCCGAGCAGTACTTC.

The chain employs TRBV19 and TRBJ2-5; 8 nucleotides align to TRBD1. The CDR3 runs 16 residues. J was trimmed by 5 bases and V by 1 base; bases with no gene match: 9. Germline V gene sequence: CDR1 LNHDA, CDR2 SQIVND (reference sequence). CDR3 sequence: CASSIGTGLGGETQYF. CDR3 DNA: TGTGCCAGTAGTATAGGGACAGGGCTAGGAGGGGAGACCCAGTACTTC.

In this sample, this clone turned up a few times. The genes are TRBV9 and TRBJ2-3; 9 bases align to TRBD2. The CDR3 is made up of 15 amino acids. Germline V gives CDR1 SGDLS, CDR2 YYNGEE. After removal of 0 bases from V and 5 bases from J, the junction contained 4 bases not matched to a gene. The chain's CDR3 is CASSVAWRGGDTQYF. For the CDR3, the DNA is TGTGCCAGCAGCGTAGCGTGGCGGGGGGGAGATACGCAGTATTTT.